These 31 T cell receptor beta chains originate from one sample sequenced in a study of metastatic and nonmetastatic thyroid tumors. No treatment had been given to any patient before thyroid surgery. TCRdb reprocessed the PCR reads using MiXCR. The table lists about 16,000 clones, roughly 24% of them singletons. Material for sequencing was blood. These receptors were taken from a male donor with papillary thyroid cancer or a benign thyroid nodule (not recorded which). Some clones in this sample may be carry-over from other donors' samples.

The rearrangement uses TRBV6-1 and TRBJ2-1; TRBD2 matches at 13 bases. CDR3 length equals 14 residues. Per germline, CDR1 MNHNS and CDR2 SASEGT. Trimming cost V 6 bases and J 5 bases; bases outside gene matches: 1. The CDR3 nucleotides are TGTGCCAGCAGACTAGCGGGAGGGAACAATGAGCAGTTCTTC. Protein sequence: CASRLAGGNNEQFF.

J is TRBJ2-7 and V is TRBV6-2 or TRBV6-3; no clear D. V was cut by 6 bases and J by 7 bases, with 13 bases left in between. This CDR3 comprises 12 residues. From germline, CDR1 is MNHEY and CDR2 SVGEGT. CDR3 in amino acids: CASRSGPGEQYF. CDR3 in DNA: TGTGCCAGCAGATCCGGGCCCGGTGAGCAGTACTTC.

This clone has just a few counts. The chain is built from TRBV27 and TRBJ2-7, with D tentatively TRBD1 (6 bases). V lost 4 bases and J lost 0, with 13 bases in between. CDR1 MNHEY and CDR2 SMNVEV come from the germline V gene (reference sequence). There are 15 residues in the CDR3. Here the CDR3 reads CASSYSTQGSYEQYF. CDR3 in DNA: TGTGCCAGCAGTTACTCGACACAGGGCTCCTACGAGCAGTACTTC.

By sample fraction, this clone is medium-sized. The chain employs TRBV6-1 and TRBJ1-2; no reliable D call. This CDR3 has 13 residues. Germline assignment: CDR1 MNHNS and CDR2 SASEGT. V was shortened by 4 bases and J by 5 bases, with 11 bases between the two germline ends. The CDR3 here is CASSVGEVYGYTF. DNA for the CDR3: TGTGCCAGCAGTGTTGGAGAGGTTTATGGCTACACCTTC.

This clone was observed many times. The V and J genes are TRBV3-1 and TRBJ2-1; 9 bases match TRBD1. This CDR3 comprises 15 residues. Germline CDR1 LGHDT, CDR2 YNNKEL (reference sequence). Trimming took 5 bases from V and 3 from J; bases not matched to a gene: 5. The CDR3 DNA sequence: TGTGCCAGCAGCTATACAGGGGGCTTCTACAATGAGCAGTTCTTC. Residues: CASSYTGGFYNEQFF.

This clone was seen many times. The chain is built from TRBV11-1 and TRBJ2-3; 9 bases map to TRBD2. V lost 1 base to trimming and J lost 2 bases; unmatched junction nucleotides: 7. This CDR3 contains 17 residues. Germline CDR1 reads SGHAT; CDR2 reads FQDESV (reference sequence). The CDR3: CASSLGAGLAFTDTQYF. The CDR3 DNA sequence: TGTGCCAGCAGCTTAGGGGCTGGACTAGCGTTCACAGATACGCAGTATTTT.

This chain links TRBV30 with TRBJ2-4; the D call may be TRBD1 or TRBD2 (6 bases each). This CDR3 region has 14 residues. Germline-derived CDR1 and CDR2 are GTSNPN and SVGIG (reference sequence). With 6 bases removed from V and 3 bases from J, the gap between germline ends came to 15 bases. CDR3 in amino acids: CACNGGRGKNIQYF. The CDR3 DNA sequence: TGTGCCTGTAATGGGGGGCGCGGCAAAAACATTCAGTACTTC.

This clone was observed at least ten times. V and J are TRBV7-8 and TRBJ1-3, with D unclear. The germline V gene encodes CDR1 SGHVS and CDR2 FQNEAQ. Trimming removed 5 bases at V and 4 bases at J, with 18 bases between. This CDR3 comprises 16 residues. The CDR3 is CASSPNTGHSGNTIYF. DNA for the CDR3: TGTGCCAGCAGCCCTAATACTGGTCACTCCGGAAACACCATATATTTT.

As concerns this clone: This may be a read error, as it is one base from a much larger clone. Additional DNA sequences in this sample encode the identical CDR3. The chain employs TRBV5-4 and TRBJ1-5, with D hard to call. Per the germline V gene, CDR1 is SGHNT and CDR2 is YYREEE (reference sequence). This CDR3 is built from 13 residues. CDR3 amino acids: CASSTDSNQPQHF. CDR3 nucleotide sequence: TGTGCCAGCAGTACAGATAGCAATCAGCCCCAGCACTTT.

V and J are TRBV11-2 and TRBJ1-1; D is ambiguous. The CDR3 length is 14 residues. Trimming removed 4 bases at V and 0 bases at J, with 9 bases between. Germline-derived CDR1 and CDR2 are SGHAT and FQNNGV. CDR3 sequence (DNA): TGTGCCAGCAGCTCGGACGGTTTGAACACTGAAGCTTTCTTT. It encodes CASSSDGLNTEAFF.

A few counts support this clone. V gene TRBV19 combines with J gene TRBJ2-7, with 12 bases lining up with TRBD2. With V trimmed by 4 bases and J by 6 bases, 1 base remained unmatched. The V gene's germline CDR1 is LNHDA and CDR2 SQIVND (reference sequence). This CDR3 region has 13 residues. CDR3 DNA sequence: TGTGCCAGTAGTAAGACTAGCGGGAGCGAGCAGTACTTC. Translated, it gives CASSKTSGSEQYF.

This clone was seen many times. One base away lies a much larger clone, so this may be a sequencing read error. This chain links TRBV10-1 with TRBJ2-2; TRBD1 agrees at 7 bases. Germline CDR1 is WNHNN and CDR2 is SYGVQD (reference sequence). The length of the CDR3 is 14 residues. DNA for the CDR3: TGCGCCGGCAGTCCAACAGGGGTAACCGGGGAGCTGTTTTTT. Protein sequence: CAGSPTGVTGELFF.

Worth noting for this clone: Within the sample, other DNA sequences also encode this same CDR3. The chain combines TRBV11-3 with TRBJ2-2; TRBD2 is a possible D gene (7 bases). The CDR3 totals 14 residues. Trimming pared 4 bases from V and 5 bases from J, leaving 11 bases between. The germline V gene encodes CDR1 SGHNT and CDR2 YENEEA. CDR3 DNA: TGTGCCAGCAGCTCCGGGGGGACAACCGGGGAGCTGTTTTTT. Protein: CASSSGGTTGELFF. The variable domain in full, with the rest retrieved from reference TRBV11-3 and TRBJ2-2, is EAGVVQSPRYKIIEKKQPVAFWCNPISGHNTLYWYLQNLGQGPELLIRYENEEAVDDSQLPKDRFSAERLKGVDSTLKIQPAELGDSAVYLCASSSGGTTGELFFGEGSRLTVL.

About this clone: A read error may be the cause here, since a much bigger clone is one base away. The V and J genes are TRBV29-1 and TRBJ2-3; TRBD1 is a possible D gene (5 bases). Trimming stripped 8 bases from V and 4 bases from J, with 13 bases between. The CDR3 totals 12 residues. In germline, CDR1 is SQVTM, CDR2 ANQGSEA. CDR3 protein: CSWTKSPDTQYF. The DNA of the CDR3 is TGCAGCTGGACAAAAAGCCCAGATACGCAGTATTTT.

This clone was recorded many times. V is TRBV5-1 and J is TRBJ1-4, with D perhaps TRBD1 (5 bases). V lost 4 bases to trimming and J lost 8 bases, with 12 bases between them. This CDR3 is built from 13 residues. Germline V gives CDR1 SGHRS, CDR2 YFSETQ. For the CDR3, the DNA is TGCGCCAGCAGCGGCCGGGACCAGGAAAAACTGTTTTTT. It specifies CASSGRDQEKLFF. The complete variable domain, with remaining parts taken from reference TRBV5-1 and TRBJ1-4, reads KAGVTQTPRYLIKTRGQQVTLSCSPISGHRSVSWYQQTPGQGLQFLFEYFSETQRNKGNFPGRFSGRQFSNSRSEMNVSTLELGDSALYLCASSGRDQEKLFFGSGTQLSVL.

This chain uses TRBV5-1 with TRBJ2-1; tentative D call: TRBD2 (6 bases). Germline CDR1 and CDR2: SGHRS and YFSETQ. This CDR3 spans 15 amino acids. V was cut by 3 bases and J by 7 bases, with 17 bases left in between. CDR3 coding DNA: TGCGCCAGCAGCTACCACCAGGACGGAGGGAATGAGCAGTTCTTC. Its translation is CASSYHQDGGNEQFF.

A single count supports this clone. The chain employs TRBV3-1 and TRBJ1-5; unclear D gene. From germline, CDR1 is LGHDT and CDR2 YNNKEL (reference sequence). The V end lost 2 bases, the J end lost 7 bases, and 6 bases lay between the germline ends. CDR3 length equals 12 residues. The CDR3 sequence: CASSQLSQPQHF. CDR3 in DNA: TGTGCCAGCAGCCAATTAAGCCAGCCCCAGCATTTT. Filled out from reference TRBV3-1 and TRBJ1-5, the complete variable domain reads DTAVSQTPKYLVTQMGNDKSIKCEQNLGHDTMYWYKQDSKKFLKIMFSYNNKELIINETVPNRFSPKSPDKAHLNLHINSLELGDSAVYFCASSQLSQPQHFGDGTRLSIL.

The table lists this clone with many counts. This chain connects TRBV20-1 to TRBJ2-1; 7 nucleotides match TRBD2. V shed 6 bases, J shed 12 bases, and the junction held 14 bases outside the gene matches. CDR3 length equals 13 residues. Germline V gene sequence: CDR1 DFQATT, CDR2 SNEGSKA (reference sequence). CDR3 DNA: TGCAGTGCCCTCCCCCATGACGGGGGGAGGCAGTTCTTC. Residues: CSALPHDGGRQFF.

At least ten counts were recorded for this clone. The gene calls are TRBV2 and TRBJ1-4; D perhaps matches TRBD1 (5 bases). With 4 bases removed from V and 3 bases from J, the gap between germline ends came to 12 bases. Germline CDR1 SNHLY, CDR2 FYNNEI. This CDR3 region has 15 residues. CDR3 in amino acids: CASSVPGGANEKLFF. In DNA, the CDR3 is TGTGCCAGCAGTGTCCCCGGGGGAGCTAATGAAAAACTGTTTTTT.

This clone has ten or more counts. This rearrangement joins TRBV7-6 to TRBJ1-4; unclear D gene. Trimming stripped 2 bases from V and 11 bases from J, with 15 bases between. The V gene's germline CDR1 is SGHVS and CDR2 FNYEAQ. The CDR3 is 14 amino acids. CDR3 DNA sequence: TGTGCCAGCAGCTTAAGAGACCAAGGGTCTAAACTGTTTTTT. Amino acid sequence: CASSLRDQGSKLFF.

CDR3 sequence (DNA): TGTGCCAGCAGTGAAGGCTGGGAGAGGGATGGCTACACCTTC. This encodes CASSEGWERDGYTF. This chain uses TRBV6-1 with TRBJ1-2; D is undetermined. The V gene lost 1 base and the J gene lost 6 bases, with 12 bases spanning the gap. Germline V gene lookup returns CDR1 MNHNS and CDR2 SASEGT. CDR3 length: 14 residues.

This clone has more than one count but fewer than ten. The chain couples TRBV6-1 to TRBJ1-3, with no clear D. Trimming cost V 0 bases and J 4 bases, with 4 bases left between them. Germline CDR1 reads MNHNS; CDR2 reads SASEGT. The CDR3 runs to 13 residues. The CDR3 is CASSEADGNTIYF. CDR3 nucleotide sequence: TGTGCCAGCAGTGAAGCCGACGGAAACACCATATATTTT.

In this sample, this clone turned up many times. V usage is TRBV5-4 and J usage is TRBJ2-7; unclear D gene. The CDR3 has 13 residues. CDR1 and CDR2 (germline): SGHNT, YYREEE (reference sequence). V shed 0 bases and J shed 4 bases, with 8 bases lying between them. The CDR3 sequence is CASSLDSFYEQYF. CDR3 nucleotides: TGTGCCAGCAGCTTGGACAGCTTTTACGAGCAGTACTTC. The complete variable domain, with remaining parts taken from reference TRBV5-4 and TRBJ2-7, reads ETGVTQSPTHLIKTRGQQVTLRCSSQSGHNTVSWYQQALGQGPQFIFQYYREEENGRGNFPPRFSGLQFPNYSSELNVNALELDDSALYLCASSLDSFYEQYFGPGTRLTVT.

At least ten counts were recorded for this clone. The chain uses TRBV18 and TRBJ2-3; 8 nucleotides agree with TRBD2. The CDR3 has 13 residues. Unmatched junction bases numbered 1, after V lost 4 bases and J lost 4 bases. In germline, CDR1 is KGHSH, CDR2 LQKENI. CDR3 bases: TGTGCCAGCTCACAGACTAGCGCAGATACGCAGTATTTT. Amino acid sequence: CASSQTSADTQYF.

By share of the sample, this clone is medium-sized (0.01 to 0.1%). The gene calls are TRBV10-3 and TRBJ2-7, with a tentative D call TRBD1 (5 bases). Per the germline V gene, CDR1 is ENHRY and CDR2 is SYGVKD. CDR3 length: 16 residues. V lost 7 bases, J lost 5 bases, and 24 bases lay in between. The CDR3 bases are TGTGCCATCACCCGAAACACAGGCTCCCTAGAGGACGAGCAGTACTTC. It is translated as CAITRNTGSLEDEQYF.

This clone was detected many times. The CDR3 bases are TGTGCCAGCAGTTTTTCTGCAGAGACCCAGTACTTC. Protein product: CASSFSAETQYF. The V and J genes are TRBV28 and TRBJ2-5; D is unresolved. The CDR3 sequence is 12 residues long. Trimming removed 3 bases from V and 4 bases from J, with 6 bases in between. Looked up from germline, CDR1 is MDHEN and CDR2 is SYDVKM.

Relative to its sample, this clone is medium-sized. The J gene is TRBJ1-1, the V gene TRBV11-2, with a possible D match to TRBD1 (6 bases). The germline V gene has CDR1 SGHAT and CDR2 FQNNGV. The CDR3 contains 16 residues. Trimming took off 4 bases at V and 0 bases at J, with 15 bases between the two ends. The CDR3 region is CASSYRGTILNTEAFF. The CDR3 DNA is TGTGCCAGCAGCTATAGGGGGACTATCCTGAACACTGAAGCTTTCTTT.

This clone was recorded once. The CDR3 end shows no conserved phenylalanine or tryptophan, and so a read error is likely. The limits of the CDR3 on the DNA are not certain, so only TCRdb's listed CDR3 is given. This sequence joins TRBV7-8 and TRBJ2-2; the tabulated D call, TRBD2, remains unverified against the DNA. Including both end residues, the CDR3 is 16 amino acids long. Germline V gives CDR1 SGHVS, CDR2 FQNEAQ. CDR3 in amino acids: CASCSVGAGDVGELIY.

This clone was found a few times. The chain uses TRBV6-5 and TRBJ2-2, with a possible D match to TRBD1 (6 bases). The V end was cut by 6 bases, the J end by 6 bases, with 11 bases between. The CDR3 extends over 13 amino acids. From germline, CDR1 is MNHEY and CDR2 SVGAGI. In DNA form, the CDR3 reads TGTGCCAGCAGGTTACAGGGCGCCGGGGAGCTGTTTTTT. Its protein is CASRLQGAGELFF.

V and J are TRBV6-9 and TRBJ1-4; D unclear. V was pared by 4 bases and J by 2 bases, with 8 bases between. This CDR3 is 14 amino acids long. Germline CDR1 and CDR2: MNHGY and SVAAGI. The DNA of the CDR3 is TGTGCCAGCAGTTCCCACAGTACTAATGAAAAACTGTTTTTT. Translating gives CASSSHSTNEKLFF.

The chain links TRBV5-1 to TRBJ2-7; 8 bases map to TRBD2. With 1 base clipped from V and 2 bases from J, the junction kept 5 bases outside the gene matches. Looked up from germline, CDR1 is SGHRS and CDR2 is YFSETQ. The CDR3 spans 15 residues. CDR3: CASSLRAGATYEQYF. The CDR3, as DNA: TGCGCCAGCAGCTTGAGAGCGGGGGCAACCTACGAGCAGTACTTC.